One sample yielded the 27 T cell receptor beta chains listed below, sequenced in a study of OX40 agonist ivuxolimab in advanced cancers. Here immunoSEQ multiplex PCR was the method, and the copy in TCRdb shows in-frame clones only, minus some. The data show nearly 45,000 clones, with roughly 78% seen just once and 4.2% held by the top ten. Here the sequenced sample was CD4+ or CD8+ T cells sorted from blood, taken in a trial of the OX40 agonist ivuxolimab. Receptors originate from an adult with an advanced solid tumor such as melanoma, head and neck, liver or kidney cancer.

The chain joins TRBV6-6 to TRBJ2-3; 8 bases map to TRBD2. This CDR3 contains 16 residues. CDR1 MNHNY and CDR2 SVGAGI come from the germline V gene (reference sequence). The V segment lost 6 bases and the J segment 1 base; nucleotides outside the gene matches: 9. CDR3: CASRDPNGGGTDTQYF. CDR3 sequence (DNA): TGTGCCAGCAGGGACCCGAACGGGGGGGGCACAGATACGCAGTATTTT.

V is TRBV11-3 and J is TRBJ2-2, with D perhaps TRBD2 (6 bases). Germline values: CDR1 SGHNT, CDR2 YENEEA. V lost 5 bases, J lost 1 base, and 11 bases lay in between. This CDR3 is 15 amino acids long. CDR3 in amino acids: CASSPGSRNTGELFF. CDR3 DNA sequence: TGTGCCAGCAGCCCCGGGAGCCGGAACACCGGGGAGCTGTTTTTT.

A single count supports this clone. The CDR3 DNA follows: TGCGCCAGCAGCTCCGCGACAGGAGTAGAGACTGAAGCTTTCTTT. Residues: CASSSATGVETEAFF. This chain connects TRBV5-1 to TRBJ1-1; D might be TRBD1 (6 bases). Germline V gene lookup returns CDR1 SGHRS and CDR2 YFSETQ. With 3 bases removed from V and 5 bases from J, the gap between germline ends came to 17 bases. This CDR3 has 15 residues.

This chain links TRBV5-6 with TRBJ2-5; D call uncertain. Germline values: CDR1 SGHDT, CDR2 YYEEEE. The CDR3 consists of 14 residues. Trimming removed 4 bases at V and 2 bases at J, with 12 bases between. The CDR3 region is CASSVRAQQETQYF. The CDR3 region has the DNA TGTGCCAGCAGCGTTAGGGCCCAGCAAGAGACCCAGTACTTC.

This clone was observed a few times. The chain employs TRBV6-5 and TRBJ1-5; TRBD1 aligns across 7 bases. CDR1 is MNHEY, CDR2 SVGAGI, per germline. The V and J ends lost 0 bases and 7 bases, in that order; junction bases with no gene match: 0. The CDR3 spans 13 residues. For the CDR3, the DNA is TGTGCCAGCAGTTACTCGACAGGGCAGCCCCAGCATTTT. Its protein is CASSYSTGQPQHF.

V gene TRBV30 combines with J gene TRBJ2-3, with D uncertain. Germline loops: CDR1 GTSNPN, CDR2 SVGIG (reference sequence). The CDR3 is 15 residues long. Trimming took off 5 bases at V and 3 bases at J, with 18 bases between the two ends. In nucleotides, the CDR3 is TGTGCCTGGTTAGAGCTTGGTTCGGGTACAGATACGCAGTATTTT. Translating it yields CAWLELGSGTDTQYF.

V gene TRBV11-1 combines with J gene TRBJ1-2; D may be TRBD1 (6 bases). Germline assignment: CDR1 SGHAT and CDR2 FQDESV (reference sequence). Trimming took 5 bases from V and 2 from J, leaving 12 bases between them. The CDR3 has 14 residues. The CDR3 loop is CASSPHTGNYGYTF. As DNA, the CDR3 is TGTGCCAGCAGCCCCCATACAGGGAACTATGGCTACACCTTC.

The chain carries TRBV18 and TRBJ1-4; D is perhaps TRBD1 (6 bases). V was pared by 3 bases and J by 7 bases, with 12 bases between. The CDR3 contains 14 residues. CDR1 KGHSH and CDR2 LQKENI come from the germline V gene. CDR3 sequence: CASSPENRVEKLFF. CDR3 nucleotides: TGTGCCAGCTCACCGGAGAACAGGGTTGAAAAACTGTTTTTT.

The rearrangement joins TRBV7-2 to TRBJ2-3, with TRBD2 matching 9 bases. After removal of 7 bases from V and 7 bases from J, the junction contained 12 bases not matched to a gene. The V gene's germline CDR1 is SGHTA and CDR2 FQGNSA. The CDR3 is made up of 15 amino acids. CDR3 sequence: CASKGGSGGTHTQYF. The CDR3 DNA reads as TGTGCCAGCAAGGGGGGTAGCGGGGGAACCCATACGCAGTATTTT.

The V and J genes are TRBV27 and TRBJ1-3; D uncertain. CDR3 length equals 17 residues. V was clipped by 2 bases and J by 4 bases, with 18 bases between them. Germline-derived CDR1 and CDR2 are MNHEY and SMNVEV (reference sequence). The CDR3 is CASSLTLGPRSGNTIYF. The DNA for the CDR3 is TGTGCCAGCAGTTTAACCCTTGGCCCCCGCTCAGGAAACACCATATATTTT.

The chain joins TRBV9 to TRBJ2-4; 8 bases agree with TRBD1. The CDR3 runs to 15 residues. CDR1 and CDR2 (germline): SGDLS, YYNGEE. V shed 0 bases and J 4 bases; nucleotides not matched to a gene: 3. The CDR3 nucleotides read TGTGCCAGCAGCGTAGATGGACAGGGAAAAAACATTCAGTACTTC. Its protein is CASSVDGQGKNIQYF.

V usage is TRBV5-1 and J usage is TRBJ2-5, with D unclear. The germline CDR1 and CDR2 sequences are SGHRS and YFSETQ. There are 13 residues in the CDR3. Trimming shortened V by 3 bases and J by 5 bases, and 11 bases separated the two germline ends. This chain's CDR3 is CASSSNRGETQYF. The DNA for the CDR3 is TGCGCCAGCAGCTCCAATAGAGGCGAGACCCAGTACTTC.

The chain joins TRBV11-2 to TRBJ2-5; no firm D call. This CDR3 is built from 14 residues. CDR1 SGHAT and CDR2 FQNNGV come from the germline V gene. With 3 bases removed from V and 1 base from J, the gap between germline ends came to 9 bases. The CDR3 DNA sequence: TGTGCCAGCAGCTTTCAGAGACTCCAAGAGACCCAGTACTTC. Its protein is CASSFQRLQETQYF.

The rearrangement uses TRBV2 and TRBJ1-4; TRBD1 matches 7 bases. With V trimmed by 9 bases and J by 8 bases, 12 bases remained unmatched. The CDR3 totals 14 residues. Germline lookup yields CDR1 SNHLY and CDR2 FYNNEI. The CDR3 nucleotides are TGTGCCAGTTCCCTCCGGGACAGCTCCGAAAAACTGTTTTTT. Residues: CASSLRDSSEKLFF.

The gene calls are TRBV7-2 and TRBJ1-4; D is unresolved. Trimming pared 2 bases from V and 8 bases from J, leaving 12 bases between. Per the germline V gene, CDR1 is SGHTA and CDR2 is FQGNSA. The CDR3 runs 14 residues. DNA of the CDR3: TGTGCCAGCAGCTTAATGTCTGACCGGGAAAAACTGTTTTTT. Translation gives CASSLMSDREKLFF.

Only a few counts were recorded for this clone. Other DNA sequences within the sample encode an identical CDR3. The V call is TRBV27, the J call TRBJ2-1; D not certain. Per the germline V gene, CDR1 is MNHEY and CDR2 is SMNVEV (reference sequence). The CDR3 has 12 amino acids. V was shortened by 6 bases and J by 4 bases, with 7 bases between the two germline ends. CDR3 protein: CASRGSYNEQFF. DNA of the CDR3: TGTGCCAGCAGGGGATCTTACAATGAGCAGTTCTTC.

The rearrangement uses TRBV9 and TRBJ1-3; no definite D call. This CDR3 is 13 amino acids long. V lost 3 bases, J lost 4 bases, and 8 bases lay in between. In germline, CDR1 is SGDLS, CDR2 YYNGEE. CDR3: CASSAGPGNTIYF. The CDR3 region has the DNA TGTGCCAGCAGCGCCGGTCCCGGAAACACCATATATTTT.

The V gene is TRBV7-2, the J gene TRBJ2-1; 7 bases map to TRBD2. The CDR3 covers 19 residues. Germline trimming cut 1 base from V and 4 bases from J; bases unmatched to any gene: 16. Germline CDR1 SGHTA, CDR2 FQGNSA. The DNA for the CDR3 is TGTGCCAGCAGCTTAGTACTTACGGGTACAGCGGGGAGATACAATGAGCAGTTCTTC. It codes for CASSLVLTGTAGRYNEQFF.

V is TRBV7-6 and J is TRBJ2-5; TRBD1 agrees at 10 bases. The CDR3 runs to 16 residues. The germline CDR1 and CDR2 sequences are SGHVS and FNYEAQ. With V trimmed by 1 base and J by 5 bases, 7 bases remained unmatched. The CDR3: CASSLVPDRGRETQYF. In DNA, the CDR3 is TGTGCCAGCAGCTTAGTCCCGGACAGGGGGAGGGAGACCCAGTACTTC.

This chain links TRBV27 with TRBJ1-6; D unclear. Germline CDR1 and CDR2: MNHEY and SMNVEV (reference sequence). V lost 7 bases to trimming and J lost 5 bases, with 9 bases between them. CDR3 length equals 13 residues. The CDR3 DNA reads as TGTGCCAGCATGGGGTGGGATAATTCACCCCTCCACTTT. It translates to CASMGWDNSPLHF.

The V call is TRBV29-1, the J call TRBJ1-1; 7 nucleotides line up with TRBD1. The CDR3 runs to 13 residues. V lost 7 bases and J lost 3; bases outside the gene matches: 8. CDR1 is SQVTM, CDR2 ANQGSEA, per germline. Here the CDR3 DNA reads TGCAGCGCCAAAGTAGGGGGCGACACTGAAGCTTTCTTT. Amino acids: CSAKVGGDTEAFF.

V usage is TRBV6-5 and J usage is TRBJ1-1, with D unresolved. CDR1 and CDR2 from the germline V gene are MNHEY and SVGAGI. This CDR3 has 13 residues. Between the trimmed V and J ends, which lost 0 bases and 11 bases, there was a span of 13 bases. The CDR3 spells CASSYSGTLYAFF. The CDR3 DNA reads TGTGCCAGCAGTTACTCCGGCACCTTGTATGCTTTCTTT.

The rearrangement uses TRBV9 and TRBJ2-4; 8 positions match TRBD1. The J segment lost 9 bases and the V segment lost 4 bases, leaving 9 bases of the junction unmatched. CDR1 and CDR2 (germline): SGDLS, YYNGEE. The CDR3 is 14 residues long. CDR3 bases: TGTGCCAGCAGCCTAACGCAGGGGGCAGGCATTCAGTACTTC. Protein product: CASSLTQGAGIQYF.

The V gene is TRBV11-2, the J gene TRBJ1-1, with D uncertain. Germline V gene data show CDR1 as SGHAT and CDR2 as FQNNGV. The CDR3 contains 17 residues. The V gene lost 1 base and the J gene lost 2 bases, with 17 bases spanning the gap. CDR3: CASSLGAARATNTEAFF. CDR3 in DNA: TGTGCCAGCAGCTTAGGGGCGGCGAGGGCGACTAACACTGAAGCTTTCTTT.

V usage is TRBV6-6 and J usage is TRBJ1-3, with a possible D match to TRBD1 (5 bases). The ends were cut back, 6 bases at V and 4 bases at J, with 7 bases in the middle. This CDR3 has 12 amino acids. Looked up from germline, CDR1 is MNHNY and CDR2 is SVGAGI (reference sequence). DNA for the CDR3: TGTGCCAGCAGGGGGACGGGAAACACCATATATTTT. It specifies CASRGTGNTIYF.

The J gene is TRBJ2-6, the V gene TRBV5-5, with 7 bases aligning to TRBD2. CDR1 and CDR2 from the germline V gene are SGHKS and YYEKEE (reference sequence). V trimming: 1 base; J trimming: 0 bases; junction bases outside the gene matches: 7. This CDR3 spans 18 amino acids. For the CDR3, the DNA is TGTGCCAGCAGCTTGTTGAGCGGGATGAACTCTGGGGCCAACGTCCTGACTTTC. It specifies CASSLLSGMNSGANVLTF.

The genes are TRBV7-2 and TRBJ2-7, with D maybe TRBD1 (5 bases). V was clipped by 4 bases and J by 9 bases, with 16 bases between them. Germline assignment: CDR1 SGHTA and CDR2 FQGNSA. The CDR3 has 13 residues. CDR3 residues: CASSWRIQDGQYF. Here the CDR3 DNA reads TGTGCCAGCAGCTGGCGTATACAGGACGGGCAGTACTTC.